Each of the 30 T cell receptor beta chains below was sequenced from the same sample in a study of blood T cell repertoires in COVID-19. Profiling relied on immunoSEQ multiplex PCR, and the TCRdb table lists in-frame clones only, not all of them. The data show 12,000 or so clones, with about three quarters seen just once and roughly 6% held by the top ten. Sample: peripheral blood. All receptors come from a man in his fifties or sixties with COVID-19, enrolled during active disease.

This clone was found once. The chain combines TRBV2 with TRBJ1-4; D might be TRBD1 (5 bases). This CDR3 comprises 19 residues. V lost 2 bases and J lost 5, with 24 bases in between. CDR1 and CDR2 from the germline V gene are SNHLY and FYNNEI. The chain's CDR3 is CASSEWVVLSPEGNEKLFF. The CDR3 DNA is TGTGCCAGCAGTGAATGGGTCGTCCTTTCGCCGGAGGGGAATGAAAAACTGTTTTTT.

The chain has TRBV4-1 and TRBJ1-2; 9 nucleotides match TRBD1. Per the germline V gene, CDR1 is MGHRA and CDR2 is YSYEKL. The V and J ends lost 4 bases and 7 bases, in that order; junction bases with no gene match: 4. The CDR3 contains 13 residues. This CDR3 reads CASSLDRGIGYTF. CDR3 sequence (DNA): TGCGCCAGCAGCCTTGACAGGGGGATTGGCTACACCTTC.

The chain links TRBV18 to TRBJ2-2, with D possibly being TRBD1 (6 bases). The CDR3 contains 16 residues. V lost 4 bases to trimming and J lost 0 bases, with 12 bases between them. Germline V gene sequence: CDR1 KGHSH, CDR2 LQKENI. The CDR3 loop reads CASSLGTTSNTGELFF. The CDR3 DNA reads TGTGCCAGCTCACTTGGGACAACCTCGAACACCGGGGAGCTGTTTTTT. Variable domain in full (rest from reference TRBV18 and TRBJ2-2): NAGVMQNPRHLVRRRGQEARLRCSPMKGHSHVYWYRQLPEEGLKFMVYLQKENIIDESGMPKERFSAEFPKEGPSILRIQQVVRGDSAAYFCASSLGTTSNTGELFFGEGSRLTVL.

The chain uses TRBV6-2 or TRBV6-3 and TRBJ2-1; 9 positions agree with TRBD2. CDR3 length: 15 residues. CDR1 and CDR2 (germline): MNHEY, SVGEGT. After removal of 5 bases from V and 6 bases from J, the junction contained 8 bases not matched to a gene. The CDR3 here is CASSQPGLAPNEQFF. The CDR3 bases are TGTGCCAGCAGTCAACCGGGACTAGCCCCCAATGAGCAGTTCTTC.

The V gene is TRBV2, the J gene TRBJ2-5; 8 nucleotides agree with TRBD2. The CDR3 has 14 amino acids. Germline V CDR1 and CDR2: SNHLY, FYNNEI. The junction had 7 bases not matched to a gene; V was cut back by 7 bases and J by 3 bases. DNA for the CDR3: TGTGCCAGCACCGCACAGACTAGCGAAGAGACCCAGTACTTC. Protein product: CASTAQTSEETQYF.

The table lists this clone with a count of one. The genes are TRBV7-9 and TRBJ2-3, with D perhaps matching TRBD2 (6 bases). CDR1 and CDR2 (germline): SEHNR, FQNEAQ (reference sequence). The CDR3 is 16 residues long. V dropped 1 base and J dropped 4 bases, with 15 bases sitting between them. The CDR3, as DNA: TGTGCCAGCAGCTTAGGAGTGTCAGGAGGGGCAGATACGCAGTATTTT. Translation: CASSLGVSGGADTQYF.

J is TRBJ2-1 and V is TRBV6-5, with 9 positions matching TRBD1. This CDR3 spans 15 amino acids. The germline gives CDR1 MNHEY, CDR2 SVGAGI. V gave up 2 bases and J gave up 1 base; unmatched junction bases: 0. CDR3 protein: CASSYGQGSYNEQFF. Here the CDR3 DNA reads TGTGCCAGCAGTTACGGACAGGGGTCCTACAATGAGCAGTTCTTC.

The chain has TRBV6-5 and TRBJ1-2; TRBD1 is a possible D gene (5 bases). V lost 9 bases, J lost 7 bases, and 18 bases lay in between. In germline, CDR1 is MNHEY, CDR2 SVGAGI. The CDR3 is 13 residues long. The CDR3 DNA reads TGTGCCAGTAATGGAGGGCAGGGTATTGGCTACACCTTC. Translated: CASNGGQGIGYTF.

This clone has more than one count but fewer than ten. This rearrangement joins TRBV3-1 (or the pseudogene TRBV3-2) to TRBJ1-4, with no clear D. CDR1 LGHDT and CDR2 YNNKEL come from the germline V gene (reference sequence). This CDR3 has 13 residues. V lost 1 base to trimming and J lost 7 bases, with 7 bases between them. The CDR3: CASSQAGSEKLFF. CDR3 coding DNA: TGTGCCAGCAGCCAAGCGGGGAGTGAAAAACTGTTTTTT.

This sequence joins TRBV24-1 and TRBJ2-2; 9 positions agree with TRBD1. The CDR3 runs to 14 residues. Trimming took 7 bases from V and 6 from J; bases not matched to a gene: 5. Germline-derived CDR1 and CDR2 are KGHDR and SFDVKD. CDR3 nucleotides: TGTGCCACCAGGGGACAGGGCCTACCCGGGGAGCTGTTTTTT. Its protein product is CATRGQGLPGELFF.

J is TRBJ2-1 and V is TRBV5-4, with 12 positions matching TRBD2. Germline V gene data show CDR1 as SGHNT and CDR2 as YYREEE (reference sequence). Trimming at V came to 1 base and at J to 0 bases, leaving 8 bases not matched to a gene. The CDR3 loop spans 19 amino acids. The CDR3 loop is CASSLWGLAGGGSYNEQFF. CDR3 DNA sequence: TGTGCCAGCAGCTTGTGGGGGCTAGCGGGAGGGGGCTCCTACAATGAGCAGTTCTTC.

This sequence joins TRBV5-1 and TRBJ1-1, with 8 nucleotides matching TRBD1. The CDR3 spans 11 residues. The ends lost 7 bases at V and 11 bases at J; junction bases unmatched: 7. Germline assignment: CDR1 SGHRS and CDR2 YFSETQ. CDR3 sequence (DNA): TGCGCCAGCGGTTATACAGGGGGGGCTTTCTTT. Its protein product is CASGYTGGAFF. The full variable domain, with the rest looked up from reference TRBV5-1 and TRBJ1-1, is KAGVTQTPRYLIKTRGQQVTLSCSPISGHRSVSWYQQTPGQGLQFLFEYFSETQRNKGNFPGRFSGRQFSNSRSEMNVSTLELGDSALYLCASGYTGGAFFGQGTRLTVV.

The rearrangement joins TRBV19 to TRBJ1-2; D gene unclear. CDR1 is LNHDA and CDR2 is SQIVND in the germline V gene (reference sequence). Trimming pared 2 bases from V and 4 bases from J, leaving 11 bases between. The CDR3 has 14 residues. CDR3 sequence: CASSISSGGYGYTF. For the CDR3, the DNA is TGTGCCAGTAGTATATCTTCCGGAGGCTATGGCTACACCTTC.

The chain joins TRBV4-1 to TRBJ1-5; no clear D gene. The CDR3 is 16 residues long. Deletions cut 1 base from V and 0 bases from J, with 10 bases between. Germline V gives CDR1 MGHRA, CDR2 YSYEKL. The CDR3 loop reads CASSQALLYSNQPQHF. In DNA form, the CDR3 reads TGCGCCAGCAGCCAAGCTCTACTTTATAGCAATCAGCCCCAGCATTTT.

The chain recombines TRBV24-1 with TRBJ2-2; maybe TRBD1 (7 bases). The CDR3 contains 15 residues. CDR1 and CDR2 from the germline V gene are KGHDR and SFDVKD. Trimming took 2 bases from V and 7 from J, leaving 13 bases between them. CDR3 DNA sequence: TGTGCCACCAGTGATTGGAGGGGGCAGGGCGGGGAGCTGTTTTTT. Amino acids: CATSDWRGQGGELFF.

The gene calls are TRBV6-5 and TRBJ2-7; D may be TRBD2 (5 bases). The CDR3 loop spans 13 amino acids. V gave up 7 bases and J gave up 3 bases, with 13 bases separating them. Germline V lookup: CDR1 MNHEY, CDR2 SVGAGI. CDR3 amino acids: CASTLTTSYEQYV. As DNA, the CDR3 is TGTGCCAGCACCCTTACAACTAGCTACGAGCAGTACGTC.

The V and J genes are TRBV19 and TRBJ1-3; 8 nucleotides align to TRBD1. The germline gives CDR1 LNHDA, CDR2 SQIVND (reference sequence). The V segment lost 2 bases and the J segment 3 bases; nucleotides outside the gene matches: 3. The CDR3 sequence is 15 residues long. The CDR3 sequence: CASSISGGSGNTIYF. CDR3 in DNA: TGTGCCAGTAGTATATCAGGGGGCAGTGGAAACACCATATATTTT.

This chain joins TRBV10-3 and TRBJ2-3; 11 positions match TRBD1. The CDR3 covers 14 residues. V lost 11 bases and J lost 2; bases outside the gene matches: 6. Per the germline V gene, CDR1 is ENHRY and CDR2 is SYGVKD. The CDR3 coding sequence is TGTGCCTTCTCCGGACAGGGGGCCACAGATACGCAGTATTTT. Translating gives CAFSGQGATDTQYF.

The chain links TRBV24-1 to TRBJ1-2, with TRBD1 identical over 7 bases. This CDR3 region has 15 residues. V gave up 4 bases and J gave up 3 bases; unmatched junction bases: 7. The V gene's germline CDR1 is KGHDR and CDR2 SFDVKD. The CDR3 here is CATSEGPGQYYGYTF. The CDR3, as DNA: TGTGCCACCAGTGAGGGACCGGGACAGTACTATGGCTACACCTTC.

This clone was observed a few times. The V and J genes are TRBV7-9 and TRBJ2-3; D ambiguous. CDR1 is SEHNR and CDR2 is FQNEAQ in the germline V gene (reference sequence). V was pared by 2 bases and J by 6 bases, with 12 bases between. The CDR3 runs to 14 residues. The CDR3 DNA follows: TGTGCCAGCAGCTTATATGTGGTCGCGGATACGCAGTATTTT. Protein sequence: CASSLYVVADTQYF. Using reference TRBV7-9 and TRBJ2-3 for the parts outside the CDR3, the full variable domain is DTGVSQNPRHKITKRGQNVTFRCDPISEHNRLYWYRQTLGQGPEFLTYFQNEAQLEKSRLLSDRFSAERPKGSFSTLEIQRTEQGDSAMYLCASSLYVVADTQYFGPGTRLTVL.

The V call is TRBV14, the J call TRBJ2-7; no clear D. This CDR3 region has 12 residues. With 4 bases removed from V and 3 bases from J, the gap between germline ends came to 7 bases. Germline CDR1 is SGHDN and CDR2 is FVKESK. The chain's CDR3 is CASSPANYEQYF. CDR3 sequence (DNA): TGTGCCAGCAGCCCCGCGAACTACGAGCAGTACTTC.

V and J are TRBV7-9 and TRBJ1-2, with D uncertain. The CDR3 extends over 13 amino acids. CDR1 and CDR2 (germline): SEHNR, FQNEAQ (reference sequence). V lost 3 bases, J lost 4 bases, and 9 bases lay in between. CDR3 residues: CASSLLAPYGYTF. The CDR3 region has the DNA TGTGCCAGCAGCTTGCTAGCACCCTATGGCTACACCTTC.

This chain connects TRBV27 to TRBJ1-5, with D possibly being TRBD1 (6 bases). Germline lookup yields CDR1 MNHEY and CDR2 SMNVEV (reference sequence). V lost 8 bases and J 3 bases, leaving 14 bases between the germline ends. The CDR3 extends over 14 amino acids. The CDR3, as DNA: TGTGCCAGCCGACGGGGGGCTAACAATCAGCCCCAGCATTTT. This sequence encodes CASRRGANNQPQHF.

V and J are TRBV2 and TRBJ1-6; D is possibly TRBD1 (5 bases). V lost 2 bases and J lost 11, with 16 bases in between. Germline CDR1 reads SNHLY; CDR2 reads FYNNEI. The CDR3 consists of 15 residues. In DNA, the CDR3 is TGTGCCAGCAGTGAAACGGTGCCGGGGGGAACACCCCTCCACTTT. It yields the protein CASSETVPGGTPLHF.

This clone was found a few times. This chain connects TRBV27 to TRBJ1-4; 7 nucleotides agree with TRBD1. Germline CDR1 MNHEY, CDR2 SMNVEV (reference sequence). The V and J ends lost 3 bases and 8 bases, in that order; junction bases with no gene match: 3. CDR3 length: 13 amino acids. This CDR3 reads CASSFQGDEKLFF. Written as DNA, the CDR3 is TGTGCCAGCAGTTTCCAGGGGGACGAAAAACTGTTTTTT.

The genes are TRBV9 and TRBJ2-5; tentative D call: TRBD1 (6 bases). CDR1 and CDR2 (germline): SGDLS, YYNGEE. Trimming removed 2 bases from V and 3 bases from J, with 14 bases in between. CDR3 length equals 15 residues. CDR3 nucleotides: TGTGCCAGCAGCGTTTTGGGGACATCGAAAGAGACCCAGTACTTC. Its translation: CASSVLGTSKETQYF.

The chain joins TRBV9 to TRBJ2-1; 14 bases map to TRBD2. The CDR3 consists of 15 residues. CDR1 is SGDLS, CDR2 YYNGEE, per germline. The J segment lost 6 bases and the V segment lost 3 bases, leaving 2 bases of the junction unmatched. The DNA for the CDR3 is TGTGCCAGCAGCGCGGGACTAGCGGGGGTCAATGAGCAGTTCTTC. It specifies CASSAGLAGVNEQFF.

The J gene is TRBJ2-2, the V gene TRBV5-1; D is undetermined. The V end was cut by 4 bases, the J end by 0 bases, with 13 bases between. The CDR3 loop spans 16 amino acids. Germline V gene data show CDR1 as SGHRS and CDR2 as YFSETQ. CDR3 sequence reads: CASSEDTSTNTGELFF. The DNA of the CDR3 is TGCGCCAGCAGCGAAGACACCTCTACGAACACCGGGGAGCTGTTTTTT.

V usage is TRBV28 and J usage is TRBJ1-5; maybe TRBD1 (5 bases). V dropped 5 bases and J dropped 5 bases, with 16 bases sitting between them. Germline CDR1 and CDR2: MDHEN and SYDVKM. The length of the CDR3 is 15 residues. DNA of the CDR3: TGTGCCAGCAGTCCCAGGGTCAGGGCGCATCAGCCCCAGCATTTT. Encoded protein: CASSPRVRAHQPQHF.

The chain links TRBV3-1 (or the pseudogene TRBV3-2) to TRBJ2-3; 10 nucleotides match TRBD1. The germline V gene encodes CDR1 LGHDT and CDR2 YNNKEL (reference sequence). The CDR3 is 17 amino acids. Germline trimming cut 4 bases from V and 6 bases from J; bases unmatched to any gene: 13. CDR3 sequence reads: CASSPRTWTGGRDTQYF. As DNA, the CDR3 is TGTGCCAGCAGCCCTCGAACCTGGACAGGGGGAAGGGATACGCAGTATTTT.